This is a list of T cell receptor beta chains from one sample in a study of T cells after yellow fever vaccination. TCRdb reanalysed the 5' RACE reads using MiXCR and keeps one entry per CDR3 protein. In the table there are about 340,000 distinct CDR3 sequences, 8.5% to 9% of which are singletons. This sample comprised PBMCs, obtained on the day of the first yellow fever vaccination. These TCRs come from a man between 18 and 29 years old who received the YFV17D yellow fever vaccine. The CDR3 runs from the conserved cysteine through the conserved F or W. The order of the fields is J gene, V gene, D gene, clone size, CDR3 DNA, CDR3 protein. D genes are given only for firm matches. Some rows mark clone size as missing; the rest say once, few, many or name a class of expanded clone.

J gene: TRBJ2-5; V gene: TRBV25-1; D gene: -; clone size: many; CDR3 DNA: TGTGCCAGCAGTGAATCGGATGGGCCCCGAGAGACCCAGTACTTC; CDR3 protein: CASSESDGPRETQYF
J gene: TRBJ2-6; V gene: TRBV6-2/TRBV6-3; D gene: TRBD2; clone size: -; CDR3 DNA: TGTGCCAGCAGTTACCCCCGACTAGCGGGGAACTCTGGGGCCAACGTCCTGACTTTC; CDR3 protein: CASSYPRLAGNSGANVLTF
J gene: TRBJ1-1; V gene: TRBV20-1; D gene: -; clone size: few; CDR3 DNA: TGCAGTGCGTTTGCCCACAGGGCTGGCACTGAAGCTTTCTTT; CDR3 protein: CSAFAHRAGTEAFF
J gene: TRBJ2-3; V gene: TRBV28; D gene: TRBD2; clone size: -; CDR3 DNA: TGTGCCAGCAAGACCCCGGGAGGAGATACGCAGTATTTT; CDR3 protein: CASKTPGGDTQYF
J gene: TRBJ1-3; V gene: TRBV10-1; D gene: -; clone size: few; CDR3 DNA: TGCGCCAGCAGTGAGTCGAGCGTCGAACCGAGCTCTGGAAACACCATATATTTT; CDR3 protein: CASSESSVEPSSGNTIYF
J gene: TRBJ1-4; V gene: TRBV10-3; D gene: -; clone size: -; CDR3 DNA: TGTGCCATCAGTGCGGATACAACTAATGAAAAACTGTTTTTT; CDR3 protein: CAISADTTNEKLFF
J gene: TRBJ1-4; V gene: TRBV5-1; D gene: -; clone size: few; CDR3 DNA: TGCGCCAGCAGCTTAGGCCATGGGGGGGAAAAACTGTTTTTT; CDR3 protein: CASSLGHGGEKLFF
J gene: TRBJ2-2; V gene: TRBV7-9; D gene: TRBD1; clone size: -; CDR3 DNA: TGTGCCAGCAGACCTTATCCAGGGGGCTTGTCCGGGGAGCTGTTTTTT; CDR3 protein: CASRPYPGGLSGELFF
J gene: TRBJ2-3; V gene: TRBV15; D gene: TRBD2; clone size: few; CDR3 DNA: TGTGCCACCAGCAGCGGGGGGGCCATCACAGATACGCAGTATTTT; CDR3 protein: CATSSGGAITDTQYF
J gene: TRBJ2-2; V gene: TRBV7-2; D gene: -; clone size: -; CDR3 DNA: TGTGCCAGCAGCCAACCGAACACCGGGGAGCTGTTTTTT; CDR3 protein: CASSQPNTGELFF
J gene: TRBJ1-4; V gene: TRBV5-4; D gene: -; clone size: few; CDR3 DNA: TGTGCCAGCAGCTTCCGGGACGTAGCTAATGAAAAACTGTTTTTT; CDR3 protein: CASSFRDVANEKLFF
J gene: TRBJ2-7; V gene: TRBV10-3; D gene: -; clone size: few; CDR3 DNA: TGTGCCATCAGCCCCGGAGGCTATCGCACCTACGAGCAGTACTTC; CDR3 protein: CAISPGGYRTYEQYF
J gene: TRBJ2-3; V gene: TRBV4-1; D gene: TRBD2; clone size: -; CDR3 DNA: TGCGCCAGCAGCCCCTTCGGTAGCGGGGGGGGGAGCGAAACAGATACGCAGTATTTT; CDR3 protein: CASSPFGSGGGSETDTQYF